These T cell receptor beta chains were read from a single sample in a study of blood T cell repertoires in COVID-19. Clones were sequenced by immunoSEQ multiplex PCR, and TCRdb holds only the in-frame ones, with some missing. The data hold roughly 20,000 clones, with about 86% observed a single time. Sequenced sample: peripheral blood. These receptors all come from a human donor in a cohort sampled during active COVID-19. Each CDR3 is given with its conserved first and last residue. Each record gives: J gene, D gene, clone size, V gene, CDR3 DNA, CDR3 protein. D genes are given only for firm matches. Size values are once, few and many counts, or a class for expanded clones, and some rows have none.

J: TRBJ2-1; D: -; size: -; V: TRBV11-2; DNA: TGTGCCAGCAGCTTAGTGGTGGGAGGCAATGAGCAGTTCTTC; CDR3: CASSLVVGGNEQFF
J: TRBJ2-1; D: -; size: -; V: TRBV6-5; DNA: TGTGCCAGCAGTTACGGGCGAGGGTCCTACAATGAGCAGTTCTTC; CDR3: CASSYGRGSYNEQFF
J: TRBJ1-1; D: -; size: -; V: TRBV5-1; DNA: TGCGCCAGCAGCCTGACCCAGGGGCTGGACACTGAAGCTTTCTTT; CDR3: CASSLTQGLDTEAFF
J: TRBJ1-5; D: TRBD1; size: -; V: TRBV6-5; DNA: TGTGCCAGCAGGACGACAGGGGTCGGCAATCAGCCCCAGCATTTT; CDR3: CASRTTGVGNQPQHF
J: TRBJ2-7; D: TRBD1; size: -; V: TRBV2; DNA: TGTGCCAGCAGTGGAAGAATGGACAGGAAAGGTTACGAGCAGTACTTC; CDR3: CASSGRMDRKGYEQYF
J: TRBJ2-1; D: TRBD2; size: -; V: TRBV10-3; DNA: TGTGCCATCAGTGAGAGAGAGACAAGGACTAGCGGGAGAAGGTACAATGAGCAGTTCTTC; CDR3: CAISERETRTSGRRYNEQFF
J: TRBJ2-7; D: TRBD2; size: -; V: TRBV14; DNA: TGTGCCAGCAGCGCCTTTAGCGGGGCCCCTACGGGCGAGCAGTACTTC; CDR3: CASSAFSGAPTGEQYF
J: TRBJ2-7; D: -; size: -; V: TRBV24-1; DNA: TGTGCCACCAGTGATTTCCTCCCTCAGTCCGGGGGTTCCTCCTACGAGCAGTACTTC; CDR3: CATSDFLPQSGGSSYEQYF
J: TRBJ2-1; D: -; size: -; V: TRBV2; DNA: TGTGCCAGCAGCTATTTCGGTGAGCAGTTCTTC; CDR3: CASSYFGEQFF
J: TRBJ1-1; D: -; size: -; V: TRBV6-5; DNA: TGTGCCAGCAGCCTCGGGGTCCGGGGGACTGAAGCTTTCTTT; CDR3: CASSLGVRGTEAFF
J: TRBJ2-4; D: -; size: once; V: TRBV5-7; DNA: TGTGCCAGCAGCCCATTGGAACTACGGGGCAAAAACATTCAGTACTTC; CDR3: CASSPLELRGKNIQYF
J: TRBJ2-2; D: TRBD1; size: -; V: TRBV11-2; DNA: TGTGCCAGCAGCTTAGCTCCCGACAGGGGAGCCGGGGAGCTGTTTTTT; CDR3: CASSLAPDRGAGELFF
J: TRBJ1-6; D: -; size: -; V: TRBV4-1; DNA: TGCGCCAGCAGCCAAGACCCGGGGGGCGAATCTTCACCCCTCCACTTT; CDR3: CASSQDPGGESSPLHF
J: TRBJ1-2; D: -; size: -; V: TRBV7-8; DNA: TGTGCCAGCAGCTTATCAGATATTGATGGCTACACCTTC; CDR3: CASSLSDIDGYTF
J: TRBJ1-6; D: -; size: -; V: TRBV28; DNA: TGTGCCAGCAGTTTAGCACTCTCCTATAATTCACCCCTCCACTTT; CDR3: CASSLALSYNSPLHF
J: TRBJ2-3; D: TRBD2; size: once; V: TRBV5-1; DNA: TGCGCCAGCAGCCTCACGACAGGCTCTAGCGGGGATACGCAGTATTTT; CDR3: CASSLTTGSSGDTQYF
J: TRBJ2-7; D: TRBD2; size: -; V: TRBV5-1; DNA: TGCGCCAGCAGCTTACCAGCGGGAGGGCCCAACGAGCAGTACTTC; CDR3: CASSLPAGGPNEQYF